Below, one TCR beta chain is given with its context. Its cognate antigen has yet to be identified. HCMV serostatus was determined by detecting HCMV-specific IgG in serum with a commercial ELISA kit. Peripheral blood mononuclear cells were isolated from blood by Ficoll density gradient centrifugation. Looking up the germline V gene (reference sequence) yields CDR1 SGHNT and CDR2 YYREEE. From its cysteine to its phenylalanine, the CDR3 spans 16 amino acids. No DNA accompanies this entry. The sample is drawn from a study of T cells expressing NK-cell markers (dated by TCRdb to 2018 to 2021). Background on the whole study: In sorted CD3+CD56+NKG2C+, CD3+CD56+NKG2C- and CD3+CD56-NKG2C+ T-cell subsets from roughly 8 donors, TCR beta-chain repertoires were profiled. Among the eight sequenced donors, only one was HCMV-seronegative, while the other seven were HCMV-seropositive. The study sequenced eight donors, all healthy volunteers chosen at random: three men and five women. The libraries were sequenced on Illumina HiSeq 2000/2500, MiSeq or NextSeq, producing 2 x 150 bp reads. General conclusions and limits of the study: Those dominant clonotypes were again the most abundant among CD3+CD56-NKG2C+ cells in a handful of donors, at about 25-65%. Whether the expanded NKG2C-expressing T cell clones were specific for HCMV antigens was left unclear. In several donors, the dominant CD3+CD56+NKG2C+ clonotypes were found to rank among the top 10 CD8+ clonotypes and to make up 1.0-7.0% of CD8+ T cells.

TCRdb names Illumina HiSeq 2000 as the instrument used. 5'RACE template switching, by which a universal primer site and unique molecular identifiers were added, was used to make TCR beta cDNA libraries. Priming for cDNA synthesis came from the TCR beta constant segment, and two successive PCR amplification steps followed. The study's processing was this. MIGEC was used to demultiplex reads and group reads by UMI, and MiTCR was used to assemble and quantify clonotypes. To remove erroneous sequences, TCR cDNA sequences were retained only when supported by two or more reads. The tcR package was used for downstream repertoire analysis, with clonotypes matched between fractions based on CDR3 nucleotide sequence plus V segment. Antigen specificity was annotated against VDJdb with VDJmatch, allowing one amino acid substitution in CDR3. TCRdb reprocessed the reads, and each CDR3 protein sequence is entered once, without DNA. None of the V and J calls come from the authors' own analysis; TCRdb made them. Per the sample table, the count is more than 250,000 distinct CDR3 sequences. About 0.4% of the sample goes to the ten largest clones.

The chain was built from TRBV5-4 and TRBJ1-4; TCRdb designates TRBD1, a call that cannot be tested without DNA. The sequenced material came from blood T cells: a sorted CD56 or NKG2C T cell subset, CD4+ or CD8+ T cells, or bulk PBMC T cells (not recorded which). The TCR was taken from a man in his late teens or twenties in good health. Donor details come from another sample of the same person, matched by shared clones. The CDR3 here reads CASSADGTATNEKLFF.